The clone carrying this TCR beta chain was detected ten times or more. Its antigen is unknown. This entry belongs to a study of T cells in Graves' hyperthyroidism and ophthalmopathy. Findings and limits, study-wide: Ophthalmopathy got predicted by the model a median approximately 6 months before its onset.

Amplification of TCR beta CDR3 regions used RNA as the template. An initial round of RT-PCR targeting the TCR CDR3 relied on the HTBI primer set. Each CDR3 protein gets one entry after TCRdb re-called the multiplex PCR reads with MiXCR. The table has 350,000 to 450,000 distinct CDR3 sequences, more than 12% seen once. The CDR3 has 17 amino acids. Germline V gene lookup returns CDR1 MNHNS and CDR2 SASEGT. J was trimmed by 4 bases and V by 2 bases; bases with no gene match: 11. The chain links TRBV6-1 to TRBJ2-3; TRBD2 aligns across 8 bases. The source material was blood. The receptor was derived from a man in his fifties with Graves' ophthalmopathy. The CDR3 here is CASSESRGTSRSDTQYF. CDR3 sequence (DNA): TGTGCCAGCAGTGAATCTCGGGGGACTAGTCGATCAGATACGCAGTATTTT.